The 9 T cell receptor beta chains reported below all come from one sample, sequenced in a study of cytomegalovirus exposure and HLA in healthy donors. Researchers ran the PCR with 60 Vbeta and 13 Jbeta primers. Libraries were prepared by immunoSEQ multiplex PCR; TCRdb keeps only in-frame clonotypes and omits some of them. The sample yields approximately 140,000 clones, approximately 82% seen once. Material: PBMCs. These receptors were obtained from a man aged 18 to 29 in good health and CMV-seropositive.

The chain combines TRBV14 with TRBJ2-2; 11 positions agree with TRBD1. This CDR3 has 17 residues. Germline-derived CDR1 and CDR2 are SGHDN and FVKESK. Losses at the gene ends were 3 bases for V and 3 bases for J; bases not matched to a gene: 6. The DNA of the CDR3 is TGTGCCAGCAGCCACCGGGACAGGGGGTTCGACACCGGGGAGCTGTTTTTT. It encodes CASSHRDRGFDTGELFF.

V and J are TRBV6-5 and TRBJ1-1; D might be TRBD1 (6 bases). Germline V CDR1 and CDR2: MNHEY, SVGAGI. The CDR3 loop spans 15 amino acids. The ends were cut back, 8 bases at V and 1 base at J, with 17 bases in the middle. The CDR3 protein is CASGRPGQPNTEAFF. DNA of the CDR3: TGTGCCAGCGGTCGTCCGGGACAACCGAACACTGAAGCTTTCTTT.

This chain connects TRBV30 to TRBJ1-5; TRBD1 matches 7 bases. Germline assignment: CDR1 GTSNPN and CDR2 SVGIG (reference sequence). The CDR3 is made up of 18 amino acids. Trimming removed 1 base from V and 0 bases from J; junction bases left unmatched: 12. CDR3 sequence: CAWSARLQGEYSNQPQHF. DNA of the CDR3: TGTGCCTGGAGTGCGCGTTTGCAGGGGGAGTATAGCAATCAGCCCCAGCATTTT.

CDR3 sequence: CASSQGQGASNEQFF. In nucleotides, the CDR3 is TGCGCCAGCAGCCAAGGTCAGGGGGCGAGCAATGAGCAGTTCTTC. The chain joins TRBV4-1 to TRBJ2-1, with 8 bases lining up with TRBD1. Germline CDR1 reads MGHRA; CDR2 reads YSYEKL. The CDR3 consists of 15 residues. Trimming took 1 base from V and 6 from J; bases not matched to a gene: 5.

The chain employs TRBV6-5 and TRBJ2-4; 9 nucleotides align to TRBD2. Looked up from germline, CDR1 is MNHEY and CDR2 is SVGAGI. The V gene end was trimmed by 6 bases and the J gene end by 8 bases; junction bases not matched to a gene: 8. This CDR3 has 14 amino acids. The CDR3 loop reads CASRSSGIPHIQYF. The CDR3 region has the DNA TGTGCCAGCAGATCTAGCGGGATACCCCACATTCAGTACTTC.

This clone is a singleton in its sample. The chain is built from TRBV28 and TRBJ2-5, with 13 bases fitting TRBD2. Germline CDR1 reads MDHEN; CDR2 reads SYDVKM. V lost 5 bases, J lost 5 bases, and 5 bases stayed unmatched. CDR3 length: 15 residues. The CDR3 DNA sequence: TGTGCCAGCAGTACTGGACTAGCGGGAGCGGAGACCCAGTACTTC. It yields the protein CASSTGLAGAETQYF.

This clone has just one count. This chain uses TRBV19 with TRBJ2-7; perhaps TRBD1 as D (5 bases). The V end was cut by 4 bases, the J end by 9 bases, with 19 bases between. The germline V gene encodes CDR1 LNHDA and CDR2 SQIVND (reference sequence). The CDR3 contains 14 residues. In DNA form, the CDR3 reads TGTGCCAGTAGTACGAGACAGAACGCCCAAGGGCAGTACTTC. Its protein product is CASSTRQNAQGQYF.

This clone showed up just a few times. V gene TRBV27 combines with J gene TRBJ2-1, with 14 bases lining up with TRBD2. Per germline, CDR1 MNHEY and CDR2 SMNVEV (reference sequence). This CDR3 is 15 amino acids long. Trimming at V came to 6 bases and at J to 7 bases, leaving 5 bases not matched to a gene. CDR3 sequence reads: CASSIGLAGGNEQFF. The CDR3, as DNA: TGTGCCAGCAGCATCGGACTAGCGGGAGGTAATGAGCAGTTCTTC.

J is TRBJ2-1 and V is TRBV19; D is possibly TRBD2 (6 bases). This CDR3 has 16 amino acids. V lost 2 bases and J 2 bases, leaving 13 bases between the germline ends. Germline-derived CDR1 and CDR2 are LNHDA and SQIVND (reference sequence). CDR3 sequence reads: CASSISGGSPYNEQFF. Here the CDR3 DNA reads TGTGCCAGTAGTATAAGTGGAGGGAGTCCCTACAATGAGCAGTTCTTC.